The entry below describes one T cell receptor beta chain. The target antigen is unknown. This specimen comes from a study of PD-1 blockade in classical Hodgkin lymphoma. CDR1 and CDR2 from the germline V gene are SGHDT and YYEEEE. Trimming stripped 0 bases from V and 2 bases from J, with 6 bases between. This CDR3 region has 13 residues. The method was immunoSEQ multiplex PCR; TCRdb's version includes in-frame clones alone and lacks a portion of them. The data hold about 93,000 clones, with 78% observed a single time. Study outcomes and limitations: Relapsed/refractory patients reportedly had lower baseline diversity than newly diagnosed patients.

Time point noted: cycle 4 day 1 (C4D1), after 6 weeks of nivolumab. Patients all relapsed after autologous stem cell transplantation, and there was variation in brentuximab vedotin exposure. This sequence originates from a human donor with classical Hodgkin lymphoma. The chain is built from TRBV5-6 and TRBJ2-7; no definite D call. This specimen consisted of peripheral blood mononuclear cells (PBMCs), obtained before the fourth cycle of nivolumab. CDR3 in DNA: TGTGCCAGCAGCTTGGAGGCAGCCTACGAGCAGTACTTC. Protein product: CASSLEAAYEQYF.